These 10 T cell receptor beta chains came from one sample sequenced in a study of blood T cell repertoires in COVID-19. Only in-frame clones appear in the TCRdb table, and some are missing; sequencing was by immunoSEQ multiplex PCR. The table records 270,000 or so clones, approximately 83% of them present only once. Material: PBMCs or T cells enriched from blood (not recorded which). These receptors originate from a man in his forties or fifties who had recovered from COVID-19.

The gene calls are TRBV4-3 and TRBJ2-6, with TRBD1 identical over 8 bases. The CDR3 is made up of 16 amino acids. Trimming cost V 3 bases and J 1 base; bases outside gene matches: 2. Germline V gives CDR1 LGHNA, CDR2 YSLEER. CDR3 region: CASSHGQGSGANVLTF. CDR3 DNA: TGCGCCAGCAGCCATGGACAGGGTTCTGGGGCCAACGTCCTGACTTTC.

The chain has TRBV7-3 and TRBJ2-3; D not certain. Trimming shortened V by 4 bases and J by 3 bases, and 8 bases separated the two germline ends. The CDR3 is 13 amino acids. CDR1 is SGHTA, CDR2 FQGTGA, per germline. CDR3 coding DNA: TGTGCCAGCAGCTCCCCCCTAACAGATACGCAGTATTTT. Protein: CASSSPLTDTQYF.

This sequence joins TRBV11-2 and TRBJ1-6, with D uncertain. CDR1 and CDR2 from the germline V gene are SGHAT and FQNNGV. The CDR3 length is 15 residues. V lost 1 base to trimming and J lost 7 bases, with 11 bases between them. The CDR3, as DNA: TGTGCCAGCAGCTTAGGCGGCGGAGCCAATTCACCCCTCCACTTT. Its protein is CASSLGGGANSPLHF.

This chain connects TRBV7-3 to TRBJ1-2; TRBD1 agrees at 7 bases. This CDR3 spans 18 amino acids. With V trimmed by 4 bases and J by 2 bases, 16 bases remained unmatched. Germline V lookup: CDR1 SGHTA, CDR2 FQGTGA. The CDR3 spells CASSSHTGVSVLNYGYTF. In DNA form, the CDR3 reads TGTGCCAGCAGCTCACATACAGGGGTTAGTGTCTTAAACTATGGCTACACCTTC. Complete variable domain (other parts from reference TRBV7-3 and TRBJ1-2): GAGVSQTPSNKVTEKGKYVELRCDPISGHTALYWYRQSLGQGPEFLIYFQGTGAADDSGLPNDRFFAVRPEGSVSTLKIQRTERGDSAVYLCASSSHTGVSVLNYGYTFGSGTRLTVV.

This sequence joins TRBV7-2 and TRBJ1-2, with TRBD1 identical over 11 bases. The length of the CDR3 is 14 residues. Germline CDR1 SGHTA, CDR2 FQGNSA. V was pared by 4 bases and J by 7 bases, with 5 bases of the junction left unmatched. The CDR3 bases are TGTGCCAGCAGCTCCGGACAGGGGGCGCGTGGCTACACCTTC. This gives the protein CASSSGQGARGYTF.

CDR3 sequence reads: CASSQGQDQPQHF. The CDR3 DNA reads as TGTGCCAGCTCACAAGGACAGGATCAGCCCCAGCATTTT. The gene calls are TRBV18 and TRBJ1-5; 7 nucleotides agree with TRBD1. Trimming removed 4 bases from V and 5 bases from J; junction bases left unmatched: 2. Germline V lookup: CDR1 KGHSH, CDR2 LQKENI. The CDR3 spans 13 residues. Complete variable domain (other parts from reference TRBV18 and TRBJ1-5): NAGVMQNPRHLVRRRGQEARLRCSPMKGHSHVYWYRQLPEEGLKFMVYLQKENIIDESGMPKERFSAEFPKEGPSILRIQQVVRGDSAAYFCASSQGQDQPQHFGDGTRLSIL.

The chain couples TRBV27 to TRBJ1-6, with a possible D match to TRBD1 (5 bases). This CDR3 region has 16 residues. Germline values: CDR1 MNHEY, CDR2 SMNVEV (reference sequence). Trimming cost V 5 bases and J 1 base, with 12 bases left between them. The CDR3 loop is CASSPTRGSYNSPLHF. The CDR3 bases are TGTGCCAGCAGTCCCACCCGGGGGTCCTATAATTCACCCCTCCACTTT.

This clone was found once. The rearrangement links TRBV11-2 to TRBJ2-1; 10 bases map to TRBD2. The germline V gene encodes CDR1 SGHAT and CDR2 FQNNGV. The CDR3 contains 16 residues. J was trimmed by 8 bases and V by 2 bases; bases with no gene match: 9. The CDR3: CASSLFSSGGADEQFF. DNA for the CDR3: TGTGCCAGCAGCTTATTTTCCAGCGGGGGGGCCGATGAGCAGTTCTTC.

The chain carries TRBV6-6 and TRBJ1-6; no reliable D call. Germline V CDR1 and CDR2: MNHNY, SVGAGI (reference sequence). Trimming took 2 bases from V and 6 from J, leaving 8 bases between them. This CDR3 region has 14 residues. For the CDR3, the DNA is TGTGCCAGCAGTTACCCGGAGTCTAATTCACCCCTCCACTTT. Its protein is CASSYPESNSPLHF.

At least ten counts were recorded for this clone. The rearrangement joins TRBV28 to TRBJ1-2; TRBD1 is a possible D gene (6 bases). The germline V gene has CDR1 MDHEN and CDR2 SYDVKM. The CDR3 extends over 15 amino acids. With 5 bases removed from V and 1 base from J, the gap between germline ends came to 14 bases. The CDR3 sequence is CASSGGGHFNYGYTF. The CDR3 nucleotides are TGTGCCAGCAGTGGGGGCGGACACTTTAACTATGGCTACACCTTC.